This T cell receptor beta chain is from a study of blood T cell repertoires in COVID-19. Assay: immunoSEQ multiplex PCR; the TCRdb copy retains only in-frame clones and omits some. The sample lists some 260,000 clones, 70% to 75% seen once, with around 3.4% in the top ten. Germline values: CDR1 MNHEY, CDR2 SVGAGI. CDR3 length: 14 amino acids. V was pared by 0 bases and J by 7 bases, with 9 bases between. This sequence joins TRBV6-5 and TRBJ1-4, with no clear D. The receptor's source is a woman older than 75 with acute or convalescent COVID-19. The sequenced sample consisted of peripheral blood. CDR3 DNA sequence: TGTGCCAGCAGTTACTCTTTGGAGACTGAAAAACTGTTTTTT. Translated: CASSYSLETEKLFF.